Following are 8 T cell receptor beta chains from one sample sequenced in a study of control samples from healthy donors and cancer patients (dated by TCRdb to the early 2020s). Library construction relied on the immunoSEQ multiplex PCR assay. Here the immuneACCESS table is served through TCRdb, limited to in-frame sequences with V and J called. Missing clones are a known gap in these copies; in checked studies unresolved V genes cover under half, and the rest lacks a known reason. Recorded for this sample are 50,000 or so clones; 95% to 97% of them occurred a single time. Approximately 0.99% of the sample is held by the ten biggest clonotypes. The sample comprised blood. These receptor sequences come from a woman aged 18-30 years in good health.

The chain has TRBV6-2 or TRBV6-3 and TRBJ1-1; TRBD1 agrees at 10 bases. The ends lost 6 bases at V and 3 bases at J; junction bases unmatched: 10. Germline V gene sequence: CDR1 MNHEY, CDR2 SVGEGT. CDR3 size: 16 residues. The CDR3 loop reads CASSLRDRGLDTEAFF. The CDR3 DNA is TGTGCCAGCAGCCTCCGGGACAGGGGTTTAGACACTGAAGCTTTCTTT.

This chain uses TRBV2 with TRBJ2-1; 10 bases map to TRBD2. The CDR3 totals 14 residues. The germline V gene encodes CDR1 SNHLY and CDR2 FYNNEI. The ends lost 9 bases at V and 5 bases at J; junction bases unmatched: 7. CDR3 nucleotides: TGTGCCAGTTGTGCTAGCGGGGGAGACAATGAGCAGTTCTTC. This encodes CASCASGGDNEQFF. The full variable domain, its missing parts supplied by reference TRBV2 and TRBJ2-1, is EPEVTQTPSHQVTQMGQEVILRCVPISNHLYFYWYRQILGQKVEFLVSFYNNEISEKSEIFDDQFSVERPDGSNFTLKIRSTKLEDSAMYFCASCASGGDNEQFFGPGTRLTVL.

The chain carries TRBV5-4 and TRBJ2-1; D gene uncertain. The V end was cut by 2 bases, the J end by 0 bases, with 9 bases between. CDR1 SGHNT and CDR2 YYREEE come from the germline V gene (reference sequence). There are 15 residues in the CDR3. CDR3 sequence reads: CASSFETVSYNEQFF. The CDR3 region has the DNA TGTGCCAGCAGCTTTGAAACGGTCTCCTACAATGAGCAGTTCTTC.

The chain recombines TRBV15 with TRBJ2-1, with D perhaps matching TRBD2 (6 bases). Trimming stripped 0 bases from V and 8 bases from J, with 23 bases between. The CDR3 loop spans 18 amino acids. The germline CDR1 and CDR2 sequences are LNHNV and YYDKDF (reference sequence). The CDR3 loop reads CATSRDWGAGWGLDEQFF. Here the CDR3 DNA reads TGTGCCACCAGCAGAGATTGGGGTGCGGGGTGGGGTTTGGATGAGCAGTTCTTC. The complete variable domain, with remaining parts taken from reference TRBV15 and TRBJ2-1, reads DAMVIQNPRYQVTQFGKPVTLSCSQTLNHNVMYWYQQKSSQAPKLLFHYYDKDFNNEADTPDNFQSRRPNTSFCFLDIRSPGLGDTAMYLCATSRDWGAGWGLDEQFFGPGTRLTVL.

This chain joins TRBV23-1 and TRBJ1-2; the D gene is possibly TRBD1 (5 bases). TRBV23-1 is an ORF for which the function is uncertain. This CDR3 comprises 16 residues. Between the trimmed V and J ends, which lost 3 bases and 3 bases, there was a span of 17 bases. Written as DNA, the CDR3 is TGCGCCAGCAGTCAGTATCCGACAGTCTACCACTATGGCTACACCTTC. It is translated as CASSQYPTVYHYGYTF.

V usage is TRBV6-2 or TRBV6-3 and J usage is TRBJ1-5; the D gene is possibly TRBD1 (5 bases). V was pared by 5 bases and J by 1 base, with 18 bases between. Germline values: CDR1 MNHEY, CDR2 SVGEGT. The CDR3 runs to 17 residues. CDR3 nucleotide sequence: TGTGCCAGCAGTCCGCCCGGGGACGGGTGGAGCAATCAGCCCCAGCATTTT. Protein product: CASSPPGDGWSNQPQHF.

The V gene is TRBV18, the J gene TRBJ2-3, with D unresolved. Trimming shortened V by 1 base and J by 0 bases, and 8 bases separated the two germline ends. The CDR3 has 15 residues. CDR1 and CDR2 from the germline V gene are KGHSH and LQKENI. The CDR3 DNA is TGTGCCAGCTCACCACGGGCCTTAAGCACAGATACGCAGTATTTT. This codes for CASSPRALSTDTQYF.

The sample holds one count of this clone. CDR3 nucleotides: TGTGCCAGCAGTTTGTCCCATTCGACAGGGAATGGCTACACCTTC. Amino acids: CASSLSHSTGNGYTF. V is TRBV27 and J is TRBJ1-2, with 7 nucleotides matching TRBD1. Germline assignment: CDR1 MNHEY and CDR2 SMNVEV (reference sequence). The J segment lost 6 bases and the V segment lost 3 bases, leaving 10 bases of the junction unmatched. The CDR3 runs to 15 residues.